This TCR beta chain comes out of a study of blood T cells in healthy people across ages. In its sample, this clonotype was seen a few times. Germline V gives CDR1 SGDLS, CDR2 YYNGEE. The CDR3 sequence is 15 residues long. The V end was cut by 0 bases, the J end by 4 bases, with 12 bases between. Sample-barcoded 5' priming and a J-beta primer mix drove a second PCR of about 6 to 12 cycles. MiXCR, applied by TCRdb to the 5' RACE reads, yields one record per CDR3 protein. The sample includes over 1,500,000 distinct CDR3 sequences, around half of them seen just once. This clonotype was obtained from a woman in her 40s in good health. Material for sequencing was blood. This chain uses TRBV9 with TRBJ2-3; D remains unclear. The CDR3 DNA reads as TGTGCCAGCAGCGTAGCTATTACTGCTGCAGATACGCAGTATTTT. Residues: CASSVAITAADTQYF.